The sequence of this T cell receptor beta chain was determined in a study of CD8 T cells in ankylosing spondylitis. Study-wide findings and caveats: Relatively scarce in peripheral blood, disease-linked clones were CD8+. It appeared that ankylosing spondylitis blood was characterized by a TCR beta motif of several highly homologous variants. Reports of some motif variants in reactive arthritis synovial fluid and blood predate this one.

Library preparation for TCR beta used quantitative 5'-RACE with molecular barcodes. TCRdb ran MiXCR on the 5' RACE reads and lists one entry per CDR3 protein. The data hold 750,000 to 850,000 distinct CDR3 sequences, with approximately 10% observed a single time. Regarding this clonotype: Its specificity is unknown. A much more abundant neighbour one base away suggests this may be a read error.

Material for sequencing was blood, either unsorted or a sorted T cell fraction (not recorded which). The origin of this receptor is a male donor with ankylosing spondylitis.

CDR3 sequence reads: CASSPAGYYGYTF. The CDR3 DNA follows: TGTGCCAGCAGTCCCGCGGGGTACTATGGCTACACCTTC. The J gene is TRBJ1-2, the V gene TRBV6-1; no definite D call. Per the germline V gene, CDR1 is MNHNS and CDR2 is SASEGT. There are 13 residues in the CDR3. The V end was cut by 5 bases, the J end by 3 bases, with 10 bases between.